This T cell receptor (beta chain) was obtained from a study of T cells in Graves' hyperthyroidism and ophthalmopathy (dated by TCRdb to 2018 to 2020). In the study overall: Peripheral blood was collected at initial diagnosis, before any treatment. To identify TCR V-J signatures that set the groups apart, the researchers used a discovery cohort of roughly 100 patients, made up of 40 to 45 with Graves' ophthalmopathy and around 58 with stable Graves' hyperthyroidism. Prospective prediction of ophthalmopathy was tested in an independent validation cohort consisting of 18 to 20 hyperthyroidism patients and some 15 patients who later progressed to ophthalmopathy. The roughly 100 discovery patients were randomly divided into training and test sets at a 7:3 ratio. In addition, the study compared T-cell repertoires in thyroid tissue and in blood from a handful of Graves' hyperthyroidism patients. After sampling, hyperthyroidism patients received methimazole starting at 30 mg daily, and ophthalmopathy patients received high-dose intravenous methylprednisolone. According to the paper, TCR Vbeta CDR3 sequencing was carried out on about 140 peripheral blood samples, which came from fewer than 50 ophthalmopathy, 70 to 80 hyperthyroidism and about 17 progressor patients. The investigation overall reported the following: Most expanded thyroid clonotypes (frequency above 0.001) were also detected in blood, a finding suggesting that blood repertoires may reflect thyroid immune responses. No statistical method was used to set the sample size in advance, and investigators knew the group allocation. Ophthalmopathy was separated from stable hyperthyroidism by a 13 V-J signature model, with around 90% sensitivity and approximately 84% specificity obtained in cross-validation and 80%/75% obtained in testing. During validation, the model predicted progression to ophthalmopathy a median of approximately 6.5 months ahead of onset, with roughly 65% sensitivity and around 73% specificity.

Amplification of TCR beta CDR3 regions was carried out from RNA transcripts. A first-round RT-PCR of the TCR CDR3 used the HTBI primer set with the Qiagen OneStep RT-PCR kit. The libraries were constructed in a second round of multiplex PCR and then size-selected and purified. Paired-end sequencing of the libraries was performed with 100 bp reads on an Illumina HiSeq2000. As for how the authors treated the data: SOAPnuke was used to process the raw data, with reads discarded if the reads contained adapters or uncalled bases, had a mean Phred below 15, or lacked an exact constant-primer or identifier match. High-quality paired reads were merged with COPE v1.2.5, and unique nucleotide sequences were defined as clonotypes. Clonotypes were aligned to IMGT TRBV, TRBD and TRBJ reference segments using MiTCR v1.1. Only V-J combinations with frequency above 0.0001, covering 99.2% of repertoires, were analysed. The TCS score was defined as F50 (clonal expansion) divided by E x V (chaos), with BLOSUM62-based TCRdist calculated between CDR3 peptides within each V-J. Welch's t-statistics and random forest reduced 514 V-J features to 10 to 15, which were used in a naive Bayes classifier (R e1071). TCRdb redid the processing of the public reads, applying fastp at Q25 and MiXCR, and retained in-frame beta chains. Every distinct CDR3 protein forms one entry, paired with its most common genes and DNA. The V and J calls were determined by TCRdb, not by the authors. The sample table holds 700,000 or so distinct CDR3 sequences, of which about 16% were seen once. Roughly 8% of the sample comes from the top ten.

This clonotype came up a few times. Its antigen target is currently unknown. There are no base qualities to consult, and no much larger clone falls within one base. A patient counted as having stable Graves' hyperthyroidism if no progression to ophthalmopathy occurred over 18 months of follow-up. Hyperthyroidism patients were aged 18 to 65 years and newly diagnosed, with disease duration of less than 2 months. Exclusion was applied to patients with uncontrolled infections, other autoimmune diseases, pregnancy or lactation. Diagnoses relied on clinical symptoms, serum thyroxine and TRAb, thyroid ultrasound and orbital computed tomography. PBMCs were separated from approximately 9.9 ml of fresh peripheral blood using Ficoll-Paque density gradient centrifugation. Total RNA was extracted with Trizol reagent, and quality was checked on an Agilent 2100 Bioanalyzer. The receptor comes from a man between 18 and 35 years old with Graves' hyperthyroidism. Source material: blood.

CDR3 reads: CASGAEHYEQYF. Read as DNA, the sequence is TGTGCCAGCGGGGCGGAGCACTACGAGCAGTACTTC. The chain links TRBV6-1 with TRBJ2-7, and TRBD1 may be the D gene, going by 5 matching bases. The cysteine opens and the phenylalanine closes a CDR3 of 12 amino acids. Just CDR3 DNA is preserved here, 36 bases in frame from base 1. V drops 8 bases and J drops 3 bases, leaving 11 bases in between. Via the germline V gene, CDR1 is MNHNS and CDR2 SASEGT.